What follows is one T cell receptor (beta chain) and its context. No antigen is known for it. CDR1 KGHSH and CDR2 LQKENI come from the germline V gene. V was shortened by 1 base and J by 4 bases, with 10 bases between the two germline ends. The CDR3 length is 15 residues. Authors' processing steps: There were no quality scores in the junction-only immunoSEQ sequences, so filtering differed. Profiling relied on immunoSEQ multiplex PCR, and the TCRdb table lists in-frame clones only, not all of them. V, J and clone size are those of that table, while D and trimming were read from the DNA. Of about 2.4 million clones listed, around 90% are singletons. This entry comes from a study of shared clonotypes between healthy human individuals. Study context: CD4 naive cells filled three plates per donor, CD4 memory three, CD8 naive two and CD8 memory one.

Study-wide points: Rarefaction exposed incomplete sorted-subset sequencing despite large depth.

This TCR came from a man aged 18 to 29 in good health. Material: naive CD4+ T cells sorted from blood. Subset noted: CD45RA+ positively selected. The chain combines TRBV18 with TRBJ1-4; perhaps TRBD1 as D (5 bases). The CDR3 spells CASSPQGTFNEKLFF. In nucleotides, the CDR3 is TGTGCCAGCTCACCACAGGGGACTTTTAATGAAAAACTGTTTTTT.